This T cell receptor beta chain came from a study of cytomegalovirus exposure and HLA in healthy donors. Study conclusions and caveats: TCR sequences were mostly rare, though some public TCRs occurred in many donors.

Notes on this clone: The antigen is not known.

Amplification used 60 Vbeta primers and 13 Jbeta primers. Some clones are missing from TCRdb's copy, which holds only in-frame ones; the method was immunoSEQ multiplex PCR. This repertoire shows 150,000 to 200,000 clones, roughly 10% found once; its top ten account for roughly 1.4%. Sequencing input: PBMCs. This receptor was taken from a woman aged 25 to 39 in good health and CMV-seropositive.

This CDR3 reads CASSPTSGRSFYEQYF. Written as DNA, the CDR3 is TGCGCCAGCAGCCCGACTAGCGGGAGGTCTTTCTACGAGCAGTACTTC. The rearrangement links TRBV5-1 to TRBJ2-7; 13 bases match TRBD2. Germline CDR1 and CDR2: SGHRS and YFSETQ. The trim removed 4 bases at V and 3 bases at J, leaving 7 bases unmatched. This CDR3 is 16 amino acids long. Full variable domain (remainder filled in from reference TRBV5-1 and TRBJ2-7): KAGVTQTPRYLIKTRGQQVTLSCSPISGHRSVSWYQQTPGQGLQFLFEYFSETQRNKGNFPGRFSGRQFSNSRSEMNVSTLELGDSALYLCASSPTSGRSFYEQYFGPGTRLTVT.